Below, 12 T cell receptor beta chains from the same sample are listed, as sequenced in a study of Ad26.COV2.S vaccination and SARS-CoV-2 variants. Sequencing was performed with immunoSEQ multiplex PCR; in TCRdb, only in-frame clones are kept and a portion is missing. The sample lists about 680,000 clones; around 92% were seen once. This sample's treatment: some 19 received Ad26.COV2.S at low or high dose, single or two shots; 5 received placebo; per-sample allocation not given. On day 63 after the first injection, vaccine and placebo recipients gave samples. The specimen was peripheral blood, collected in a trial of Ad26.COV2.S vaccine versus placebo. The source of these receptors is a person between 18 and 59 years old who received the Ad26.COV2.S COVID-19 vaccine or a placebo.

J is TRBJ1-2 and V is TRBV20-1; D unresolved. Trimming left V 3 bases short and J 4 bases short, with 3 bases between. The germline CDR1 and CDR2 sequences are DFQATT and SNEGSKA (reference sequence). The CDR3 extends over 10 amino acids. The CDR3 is CSASSYGYTF. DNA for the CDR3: TGCAGTGCTAGCTCCTATGGCTACACCTTC.

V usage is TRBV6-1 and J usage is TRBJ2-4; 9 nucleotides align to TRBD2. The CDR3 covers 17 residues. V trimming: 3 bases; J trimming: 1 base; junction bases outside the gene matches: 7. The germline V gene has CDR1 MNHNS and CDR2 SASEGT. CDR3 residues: CASSDTLAGEAKNIQYF. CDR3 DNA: TGTGCCAGCAGTGACACCTTAGCGGGGGAGGCCAAAAACATTCAGTACTTC.

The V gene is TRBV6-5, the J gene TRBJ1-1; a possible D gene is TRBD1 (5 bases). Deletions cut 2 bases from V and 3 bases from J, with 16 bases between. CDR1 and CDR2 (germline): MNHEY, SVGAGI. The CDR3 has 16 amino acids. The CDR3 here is CASSYGAAKRDTEAFF. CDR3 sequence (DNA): TGTGCCAGCAGTTACGGGGCGGCAAAGAGGGACACTGAAGCTTTCTTT.

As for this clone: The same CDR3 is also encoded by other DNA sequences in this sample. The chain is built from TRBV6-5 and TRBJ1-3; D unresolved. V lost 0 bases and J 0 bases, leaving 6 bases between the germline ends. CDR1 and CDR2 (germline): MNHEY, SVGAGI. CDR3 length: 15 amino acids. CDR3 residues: CASSYSWDSGNTIYF. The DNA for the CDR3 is TGTGCCAGCAGTTACTCGTGGGACTCTGGAAACACCATATATTTT.

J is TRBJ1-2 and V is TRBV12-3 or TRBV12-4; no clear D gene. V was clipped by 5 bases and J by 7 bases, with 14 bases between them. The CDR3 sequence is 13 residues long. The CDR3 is CASSINTVVGYTF. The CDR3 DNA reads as TGTGCCAGCAGTATTAATACGGTGGTTGGCTACACCTTC.

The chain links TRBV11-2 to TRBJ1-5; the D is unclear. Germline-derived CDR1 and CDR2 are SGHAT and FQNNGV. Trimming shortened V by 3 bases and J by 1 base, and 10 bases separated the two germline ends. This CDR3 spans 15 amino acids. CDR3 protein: CASSFAGSSNQPQHF. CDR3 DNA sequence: TGTGCCAGCAGCTTTGCGGGGTCGAGCAATCAGCCCCAGCATTTT. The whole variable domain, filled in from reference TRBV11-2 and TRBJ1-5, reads EAGVAQSPRYKIIEKRQSVAFWCNPISGHATLYWYQQILGQGPKLLIQFQNNGVVDDSQLPKDRFSAERLKGVDSTLKIQPAKLEDSAVYLCASSFAGSSNQPQHFGDGTRLSIL.

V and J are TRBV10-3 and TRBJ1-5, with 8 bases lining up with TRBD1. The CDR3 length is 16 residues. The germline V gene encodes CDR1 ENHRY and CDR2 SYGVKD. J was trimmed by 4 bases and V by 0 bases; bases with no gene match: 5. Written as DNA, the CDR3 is TGTGCCATCAGTGAGTCCGGACAGGGAGGGAATCAGCCCCAGCATTTT. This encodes CAISESGQGGNQPQHF.

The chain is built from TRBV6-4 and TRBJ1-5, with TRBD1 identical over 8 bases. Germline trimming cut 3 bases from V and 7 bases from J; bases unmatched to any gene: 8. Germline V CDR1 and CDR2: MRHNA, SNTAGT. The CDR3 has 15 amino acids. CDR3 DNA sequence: TGTGCCAGCAGTGAATCGCAGGGGGCAGGACAGCCCCAGCATTTT. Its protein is CASSESQGAGQPQHF.

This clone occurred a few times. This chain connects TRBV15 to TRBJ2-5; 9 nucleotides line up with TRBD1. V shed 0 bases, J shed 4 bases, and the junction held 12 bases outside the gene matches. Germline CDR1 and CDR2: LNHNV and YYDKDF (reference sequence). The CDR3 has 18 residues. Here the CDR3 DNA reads TGTGCCACCAGCAGAGATATGGGACAGGGTTCACGTGGAGAGACCCAGTACTTC. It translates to CATSRDMGQGSRGETQYF.

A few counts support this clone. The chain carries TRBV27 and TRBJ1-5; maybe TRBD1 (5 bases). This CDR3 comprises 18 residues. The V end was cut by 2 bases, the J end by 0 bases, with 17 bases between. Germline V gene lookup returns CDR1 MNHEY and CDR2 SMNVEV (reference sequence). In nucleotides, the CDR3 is TGTGCCAGCAGTTTAGAGGTCCCGGGGCCTAATAGCAATCAGCCCCAGCATTTT. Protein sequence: CASSLEVPGPNSNQPQHF.

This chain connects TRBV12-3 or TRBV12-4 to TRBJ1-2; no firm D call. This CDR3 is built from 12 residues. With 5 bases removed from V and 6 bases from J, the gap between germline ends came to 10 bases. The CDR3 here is CASSTGLNGYTF. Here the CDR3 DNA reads TGTGCCAGCAGTACGGGCCTTAATGGCTACACCTTC.

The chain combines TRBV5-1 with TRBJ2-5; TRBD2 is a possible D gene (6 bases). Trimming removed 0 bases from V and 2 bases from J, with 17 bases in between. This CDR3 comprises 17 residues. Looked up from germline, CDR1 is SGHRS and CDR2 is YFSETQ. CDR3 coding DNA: TGCGCCAGCAGCTTGGCCCTAGTAGTCGGGGGACAAGAGACCCAGTACTTC. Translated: CASSLALVVGGQETQYF.